The 16 T cell receptor beta chains below come from one sample, sequenced in a study of blood T cell repertoires in COVID-19. TCRdb's copy holds only in-frame clones and misses some; the assay was immunoSEQ multiplex PCR. The sample lists under 30,000 clones, 89% occurring once. The sequenced sample consisted of peripheral blood. Receptors originate from a human donor in a cohort sampled during active COVID-19.

This clone was observed a single time. V is TRBV7-3 and J is TRBJ1-2; 7 bases align to TRBD1. The CDR3 spans 18 residues. V shed 6 bases and J 1 base; nucleotides not matched to a gene: 17. Germline assignment: CDR1 SGHTA and CDR2 FQGTGA. The CDR3 reads CASRMIRPRDSFNYGYTF. CDR3 DNA: TGTGCCAGCAGAATGATCCGACCTCGGGACAGCTTTAACTATGGCTACACCTTC.

The rearrangement joins TRBV6-1 to TRBJ1-2; D is perhaps TRBD1 (5 bases). This CDR3 is 15 amino acids long. The V gene lost 2 bases and the J gene lost 3 bases, with 13 bases spanning the gap. CDR1 is MNHNS, CDR2 SASEGT, per germline. In DNA form, the CDR3 reads TGTGCCAGCAGTGAATCGGGACGACTAGACTATGGCTACACCTTC. This translates into CASSESGRLDYGYTF.

V is TRBV18 and J is TRBJ1-2, with D maybe TRBD1 (5 bases). Germline V gene lookup returns CDR1 KGHSH and CDR2 LQKENI. This CDR3 is 15 amino acids long. Trimming removed 3 bases from V and 1 base from J, with 12 bases in between. This chain's CDR3 is CASSPSQANNYGYTF. As DNA, the CDR3 is TGTGCCAGCTCACCTTCACAGGCAAATAACTATGGCTACACCTTC.

The chain uses TRBV27 and TRBJ2-7; the match to TRBD1 covers 7 bases. The length of the CDR3 is 14 residues. Germline-derived CDR1 and CDR2 are MNHEY and SMNVEV (reference sequence). Trimming removed 5 bases from V and 3 bases from J; junction bases left unmatched: 7. The CDR3 here is CASSLRQGDYEQYF. DNA for the CDR3: TGTGCCAGCAGTCTGCGACAGGGAGACTACGAGCAGTACTTC.

This rearrangement joins TRBV11-2 to TRBJ2-3; D is possibly TRBD2 (6 bases). Germline V gives CDR1 SGHAT, CDR2 FQNNGV. CDR3 length: 15 residues. V shed 6 bases and J shed 2 bases, with 15 bases lying between them. The CDR3 DNA follows: TGTGCCAGCAGAGAACCACGGGGGTACACAGATACGCAGTATTTT. It codes for CASREPRGYTDTQYF.

The rearrangement uses TRBV28 and TRBJ1-1; D is unclear. V gave up 5 bases and J gave up 5 bases, with 6 bases separating them. Germline V gene sequence: CDR1 MDHEN, CDR2 SYDVKM. The CDR3 sequence is 11 residues long. The CDR3 region is CASSRYTEAFF. CDR3 in DNA: TGTGCCAGCAGTCGGTATACTGAAGCTTTCTTT.

The chain links TRBV21-1 to TRBJ2-3; the tabulated D call, TRBD2, remains unverified against the DNA. TRBV21-1 constitutes a pseudogene. The CDR3 length is 17 residues. The DNA of the CDR3 is TGTGCCAGCAGCAAATATAAGGCTAGCGGGGGTTCAGATACGCAGTATTTT. Residues: CASSKYKASGGSDTQYF.

The sample holds a few counts of this clone. The rearrangement uses TRBV28 and TRBJ2-7; 12 positions agree with TRBD1. With V trimmed by 4 bases and J by 5 bases, 3 bases remained unmatched. Looked up from germline, CDR1 is MDHEN and CDR2 is SYDVKM. CDR3 length equals 14 residues. The CDR3 spells CASSWGQGAHEQYF. CDR3 DNA sequence: TGTGCCAGCAGTTGGGGACAGGGGGCACACGAGCAGTACTTC.

The chain uses TRBV24-1 and TRBJ2-5; D is possibly TRBD2 (5 bases). The CDR3 spans 17 residues. CDR1 is KGHDR and CDR2 is SFDVKD in the germline V gene. V lost 6 bases and J 2 bases, leaving 21 bases between the germline ends. CDR3 in amino acids: CATSTAGAAKLQETQYF. The CDR3 DNA follows: TGTGCCACCAGTACGGCGGGTGCCGCAAAACTTCAAGAGACCCAGTACTTC.

In this sample, this clone turned up once. The chain's CDR3 is CSVESGGNKAFF. The CDR3 nucleotides are TGCAGCGTTGAATCCGGCGGGAATAAAGCTTTCTTT. V is TRBV29-1 and J is TRBJ1-1; D is unclear. This CDR3 has 12 amino acids. The V gene's germline CDR1 is SQVTM and CDR2 ANQGSEA. V lost 2 bases to trimming and J lost 9 bases, with 13 bases between them. Complete variable domain (other parts from reference TRBV29-1 and TRBJ1-1): SAVISQKPSRDICQRGTSLTIQCQVDSQVTMMFWYRQQPGQSLTLIATANQGSEATYESGFVIDKFPISRPNLTFSTLTVSNMSPEDSSIYLCSVESGGNKAFFGQGTRLTVV.

The J gene is TRBJ2-6, the V gene TRBV18; no clear D. V lost 2 bases and J 0 bases, leaving 5 bases between the germline ends. Germline CDR1 reads KGHSH; CDR2 reads LQKENI. CDR3 size: 15 residues. CDR3 nucleotides: TGTGCCAGCTCACCAATTAACTCTGGGGCCAACGTCCTGACTTTC. It encodes CASSPINSGANVLTF.

The gene calls are TRBV7-9 and TRBJ1-5; D not resolved. This CDR3 spans 13 amino acids. V was clipped by 1 base and J by 4 bases, with 5 bases between them. Germline values: CDR1 SEHNR, CDR2 FQNEAQ (reference sequence). CDR3 sequence: CASSLDGNQPQHF. CDR3 DNA sequence: TGTGCCAGCAGCTTAGACGGGAATCAGCCCCAGCATTTT.

The rearrangement links TRBV4-1 to TRBJ1-2, with a tentative D call TRBD1 (6 bases). CDR3 length: 15 residues. V gave up 1 base and J gave up 4 bases, with 13 bases separating them. From germline, CDR1 is MGHRA and CDR2 YSYEKL. CDR3 DNA sequence: TGCGCCAGCAGCCAAGTCGCGGGGGCCGGCTATGGCTACACCTTC. As protein: CASSQVAGAGYGYTF.

The V and J genes are TRBV19 and TRBJ1-3; D remains unclear. V lost 4 bases and J 0 bases, leaving 4 bases between the germline ends. Germline loops: CDR1 LNHDA, CDR2 SQIVND (reference sequence). The CDR3 is 13 residues long. CDR3 bases: TGTGCCAGTAGTAGGAGCTCTGGAAACACCATATATTTT. Translating it yields CASSRSSGNTIYF.

The chain employs TRBV10-2 and TRBJ2-2; 8 bases line up with TRBD2. Germline assignment: CDR1 WSHSY and CDR2 SAAADI. Unmatched junction bases numbered 6, after V lost 3 bases and J lost 6 bases. This CDR3 has 15 residues. As DNA, the CDR3 is TGCGCCAGCAGTGATCGGGGGGGGCTTCCCGGGGAGCTGTTTTTT. Its protein product is CASSDRGGLPGELFF.

The genes are TRBV11-2 and TRBJ2-2; tentative D call: TRBD2 (6 bases). V gave up 5 bases and J gave up 6 bases, with 10 bases separating them. The CDR3 is 13 residues long. CDR1 SGHAT and CDR2 FQNNGV come from the germline V gene. The CDR3 reads CASSRDFAGELFF. The CDR3 DNA is TGTGCCAGCAGCAGGGACTTTGCCGGGGAGCTGTTTTTT.